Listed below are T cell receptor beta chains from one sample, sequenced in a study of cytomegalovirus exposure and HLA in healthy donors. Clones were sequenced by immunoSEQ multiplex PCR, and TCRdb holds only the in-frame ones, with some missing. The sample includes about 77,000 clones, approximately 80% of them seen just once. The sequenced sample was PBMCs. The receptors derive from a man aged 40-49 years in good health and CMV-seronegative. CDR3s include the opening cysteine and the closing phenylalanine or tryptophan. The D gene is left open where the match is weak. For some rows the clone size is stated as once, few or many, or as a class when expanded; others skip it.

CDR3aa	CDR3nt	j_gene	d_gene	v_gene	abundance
CASSPRTGTTGELFF	TGTGCCAGCAGCCCGAGGACAGGAACCACCGGGGAGCTGTTTTTT	TRBJ2-2	TRBD1	TRBV9	.
CASSRTGGQEKLFF	TGTGCCAGCAGCCGGACAGGGGGACAGGAAAAACTGTTTTTT	TRBJ1-4	TRBD1	TRBV7-8	.
CASSYSGGNQPQHF	TGTGCCAGCAGTTACTCAGGAGGCAATCAGCCCCAGCATTTT	TRBJ1-5	.	TRBV6-5	few
CASSVLGQGSVNEKLFF	TGCGCCAGCAGCGTTCTCGGACAGGGGTCGGTTAATGAAAAACTGTTTTTT	TRBJ1-4	TRBD1	TRBV10-1	.
CASSLYGENTEAFF	TGTGCCAGCAGCTTATATGGAGAGAACACTGAAGCTTTCTTT	TRBJ1-1	.	TRBV7-3	.
CASSYPGTGGSPLHF	TGTGCCAGCAGTTACCCCGGGACAGGGGGATCACCCCTCCACTTT	TRBJ1-6	TRBD1	TRBV6-5	.
CASSQGDRFFYGYTF	TGTGCCAGCAGCCAAGGAGACAGGTTCTTCTATGGCTACACCTTC	TRBJ1-2	.	TRBV14	.
CASSDGGTANTEAFF	TGCGCCAGCAGCGACGGGGGGACGGCGAACACTGAAGCTTTCTTT	TRBJ1-1	.	TRBV4-1	.
CASSQERNGGQGGFNTGELFF	TGTGCCAGCAGCCAAGAAAGAAACGGAGGACAGGGGGGATTTAACACCGGGGAGCTGTTTTTT	TRBJ2-2	TRBD1	TRBV4-2	.
CASSSPGTSGGAGDTQYF	TGTGCCAGCAGCTCACCCGGGACTAGCGGGGGGGCCGGAGATACGCAGTATTTT	TRBJ2-3	TRBD2	TRBV9	.
CASSQGRWTEAFF	TGTGCCAGTAGTCAGGGGCGGTGGACTGAAGCTTTCTTT	TRBJ1-1	.	TRBV19	.
CASEHRSGANVLTF	TGTGCCAGTGAGCACCGCTCTGGGGCCAACGTCCTGACTTTC	TRBJ2-6	.	TRBV19	.
CASGAGGSYNEQFF	TGCGCCAGCGGGGCAGGGGGCTCTTACAATGAGCAGTTCTTC	TRBJ2-1	TRBD1	TRBV5-1	few
CASSWGQGVGELFF	TGTGCTAGCAGCTGGGGACAGGGAGTCGGGGAGCTGTTTTTT	TRBJ2-2	TRBD1	TRBV7-7	.
CASSLGATERLFF	TGTGCCAGCAGCTTGGGGGCGACCGAAAGGCTGTTTTTT	TRBJ2-2	.	TRBV5-6	.
CASSLLDSGDTDTQYF	TGCGCCAGCAGCTTGTTAGATAGCGGGGATACAGATACGCAGTATTTT	TRBJ2-3	TRBD2	TRBV5-1	.
CASSLKGGGSTYEQYF	TGCGCCAGCAGCTTGAAGGGGGGGGGCTCAACCTACGAGCAGTACTTC	TRBJ2-7	.	TRBV5-1	.